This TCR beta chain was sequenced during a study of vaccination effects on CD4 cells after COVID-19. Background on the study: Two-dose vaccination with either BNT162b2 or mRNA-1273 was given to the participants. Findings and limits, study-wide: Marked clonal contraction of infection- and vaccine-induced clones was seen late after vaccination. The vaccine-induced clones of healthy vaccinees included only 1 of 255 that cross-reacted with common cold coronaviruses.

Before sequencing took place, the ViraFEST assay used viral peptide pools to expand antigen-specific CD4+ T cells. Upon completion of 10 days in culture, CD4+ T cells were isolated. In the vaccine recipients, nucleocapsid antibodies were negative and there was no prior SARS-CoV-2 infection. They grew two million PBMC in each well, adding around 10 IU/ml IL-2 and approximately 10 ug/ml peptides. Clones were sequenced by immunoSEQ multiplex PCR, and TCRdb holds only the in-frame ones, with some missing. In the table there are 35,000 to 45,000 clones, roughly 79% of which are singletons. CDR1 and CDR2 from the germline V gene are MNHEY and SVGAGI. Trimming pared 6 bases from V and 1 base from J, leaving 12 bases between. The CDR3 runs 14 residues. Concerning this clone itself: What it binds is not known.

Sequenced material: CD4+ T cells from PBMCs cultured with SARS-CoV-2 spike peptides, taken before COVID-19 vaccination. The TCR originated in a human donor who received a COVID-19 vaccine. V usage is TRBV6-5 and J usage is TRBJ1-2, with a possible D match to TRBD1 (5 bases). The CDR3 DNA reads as TGTGCCAGCAGGGCGGGACCTAATAACTATGGCTACACCTTC. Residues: CASRAGPNNYGYTF.